A single T cell receptor (beta chain) is shown here with its context. The antigen remains unidentified. The data derive from a study of T cell responses to AZD1222 COVID-19 vaccine. Germline trimming cut 1 base from V and 6 bases from J; bases unmatched to any gene: 14. Germline V CDR1 and CDR2: SGHTA, FQGNSA. The CDR3 is made up of 17 amino acids. General study points: Two AZD1222 administrations were followed by greater Spike-specific TCR breadth and depth. Only 5 to 7 AZD1222 recipients tested seropositive at baseline. Reportedly, nearly half the spike-specific TCRs target unmutated variant regions. Clonal diversity was possibly underestimated, and the donors were mostly white British, with more females.

Sequenced by immunoSEQ multiplex PCR; TCRdb stores in-frame clones only, minus some. The sample consists of under 150,000 clones, 65% to 90% of them appearing once. The rearrangement links TRBV7-2 to TRBJ1-2; 7 bases align to TRBD1. The sample was peripheral blood, taken 28 days after the second dose of the MenACWY control vaccine. This TCR was sampled from an adult who received the MenACWY meningococcal vaccine as a control. CDR3 bases: TGTGCCAGCAGCTTAGATTCGGGACAGCAAGTTCTAAATGGCTACACCTTC. It codes for CASSLDSGQQVLNGYTF. Looking up the rest from reference TRBV7-2 and TRBJ1-2 gives the full variable domain: GAGVSQSPSNKVTEKGKDVELRCDPISGHTALYWYRQSLGQGLEFLIYFQGNSAPDKSGLPSDRFSAERTGGSVSTLTIQRTQQEDSAVYLCASSLDSGQQVLNGYTFGSGTRLTVV.